These T cell receptor beta chains were read from a single sample in a study of T cell responses to AZD1222 COVID-19 vaccine. The protocol was immunoSEQ multiplex PCR, while the TCRdb copy is restricted to in-frame clones and leaves out a portion. Here the sample spans around 200,000 clones, roughly 93% being singletons. The source material was peripheral blood, sampled on day 0 of AZD1222 vaccination. The receptors were sampled from an adult in good health. CDR3s include the opening cysteine and the closing phenylalanine or tryptophan. A D gene is named only where the DNA matches it firmly. Rows may omit the clone size; those that give it use once, few, many or a size class.

j_gene: TRBJ2-3
v_gene: TRBV3-1/TRBV3-2
d_gene: -
abundance: -
CDR3aa: CASSQGPPSTQYF
CDR3nt: TGTGCCAGCAGCCAAGGCCCCCCTAGTACGCAGTATTTT

j_gene: TRBJ2-7
v_gene: TRBV7-7
d_gene: TRBD1
abundance: -
CDR3aa: CASSLRAGGFYEQYF
CDR3nt: TGTGCTAGCAGTTTACGGGCAGGGGGCTTCTACGAGCAGTACTTC

j_gene: TRBJ1-1
v_gene: TRBV27
d_gene: -
abundance: -
CDR3aa: CASSSGSLTEAFF
CDR3nt: TGTGCCAGCAGTTCAGGATCCCTTACTGAAGCTTTCTTT

j_gene: TRBJ2-7
v_gene: TRBV29-1
d_gene: -
abundance: -
CDR3aa: CSVAQGEQYF
CDR3nt: TGCAGCGTTGCTCAGGGTGAACAGTACTTC

j_gene: TRBJ1-2
v_gene: TRBV28
d_gene: -
abundance: -
CDR3aa: CASSLYRDGYTF
CDR3nt: TGTGCCAGCAGTTTGTACAGGGATGGCTACACCTTC

j_gene: TRBJ2-2
v_gene: TRBV5-1
d_gene: TRBD2
abundance: -
CDR3aa: CASSNPSGGAATGELFF
CDR3nt: TGCGCCAGCAGCAATCCTAGCGGGGGGGCCGCCACCGGGGAGCTGTTTTTT

j_gene: TRBJ2-2
v_gene: TRBV3-1/TRBV3-2
d_gene: -
abundance: -
CDR3aa: CASSQTGELFF
CDR3nt: TGTGCCAGCAGCCAAACCGGGGAGCTGTTTTTT

j_gene: TRBJ1-5
v_gene: TRBV5-5
d_gene: -
abundance: -
CDR3aa: CASSLAQISNQPQHF
CDR3nt: TGTGCCAGCAGCTTGGCACAGATTAGCAATCAGCCCCAGCATTTT

j_gene: TRBJ2-1
v_gene: TRBV4-2
d_gene: TRBD2
abundance: once
CDR3aa: CASSRRTSGADNEQFF
CDR3nt: TGTGCCAGCAGCCGCAGGACTAGCGGGGCAGACAATGAGCAGTTCTTC

j_gene: TRBJ1-1
v_gene: TRBV19
d_gene: -
abundance: -
CDR3aa: CASKEQVMNTEAFF
CDR3nt: TGTGCCAGTAAAGAACAGGTCATGAACACTGAAGCTTTCTTT

j_gene: TRBJ1-2
v_gene: TRBV7-3
d_gene: -
abundance: once
CDR3aa: CASSLTAGAEGYTF
CDR3nt: TGTGCCAGCAGCTTAACTGCAGGGGCCGAGGGCTACACCTTC

j_gene: TRBJ1-1
v_gene: TRBV7-2
d_gene: -
abundance: -
CDR3aa: CASTRGRSGEAFF
CDR3nt: TGTGCCAGCACCAGGGGCCGCTCGGGGGAAGCTTTCTTT

j_gene: TRBJ1-1
v_gene: TRBV5-4
d_gene: TRBD1
abundance: -
CDR3aa: CASSLGAGTGLNTEAFF
CDR3nt: TGTGCCAGCAGCTTGGGGGCCGGGACAGGGTTGAACACTGAAGCTTTCTTT

j_gene: TRBJ1-2
v_gene: TRBV14
d_gene: TRBD1
abundance: -
CDR3aa: CASSPGQTYGYTF
CDR3nt: TGTGCCAGCAGCCCGGGACAGACCTATGGCTACACCTTC

j_gene: TRBJ1-2
v_gene: TRBV6-5
d_gene: -
abundance: -
CDR3aa: CASSVGEDGYTF
CDR3nt: TGTGCCAGCTCCGTTGGGGAGGATGGCTACACCTTC

j_gene: TRBJ1-2
v_gene: TRBV7-3
d_gene: TRBD1
abundance: -
CDR3aa: CASSPGKQGKGYTF
CDR3nt: TGTGCCAGCAGCCCTGGGAAACAGGGGAAGGGCTACACCTTC

j_gene: TRBJ2-1
v_gene: TRBV11-2
d_gene: -
abundance: -
CDR3aa: CASSSYQGSDNEQFF
CDR3nt: TGTGCCAGCAGCTCCTACCAGGGGTCCGACAATGAGCAGTTCTTC

j_gene: TRBJ2-1
v_gene: TRBV5-1
d_gene: TRBD2
abundance: -
CDR3aa: CASSATSGEYNEQFF
CDR3nt: TGCGCCAGCAGCGCCACTAGCGGAGAATACAATGAGCAGTTCTTC

j_gene: TRBJ2-7
v_gene: TRBV9
d_gene: -
abundance: once
CDR3aa: CASSESGASYEQYF
CDR3nt: TGTGCCAGCAGCGAAAGTGGGGCGAGCTACGAGCAGTACTTC

j_gene: TRBJ2-7
v_gene: TRBV14
d_gene: TRBD1
abundance: -
CDR3aa: CASSQTLGDRGGFFTYEQYF
CDR3nt: TGTGCCAGCAGCCAGACACTCGGGGACAGGGGAGGGTTTTTTACCTACGAGCAGTACTTC

j_gene: TRBJ1-1
v_gene: TRBV13
d_gene: TRBD1
abundance: once
CDR3aa: CASSLLTAGQGFGNTEAFF
CDR3nt: TGTGCCAGCAGCTTACTCACGGCGGGACAGGGGTTCGGGAACACTGAAGCTTTCTTT

j_gene: TRBJ2-2
v_gene: TRBV9
d_gene: TRBD1
abundance: -
CDR3aa: CASSPRQGRTGELFF
CDR3nt: TGTGCCAGCAGCCCTAGACAGGGGCGGACCGGGGAGCTGTTTTTT

j_gene: TRBJ1-2
v_gene: TRBV28
d_gene: -
abundance: -
CDR3aa: CASSLQGIGYGYTF
CDR3nt: TGTGCCAGCAGCCTACAGGGTATTGGCTATGGCTACACCTTC

j_gene: TRBJ1-3
v_gene: TRBV5-1
d_gene: -
abundance: -
CDR3aa: CASSLYGTINSGNTIYF
CDR3nt: TGCGCCAGCAGCTTGTATGGCACCATTAACTCTGGAAACACCATATATTTT

j_gene: TRBJ2-7
v_gene: TRBV25-1
d_gene: TRBD2
abundance: -
CDR3aa: CASSEISPAGGYEQYF
CDR3nt: TGTGCCAGCAGTGAGATATCTCCAGCGGGAGGGTACGAGCAGTACTTC

j_gene: TRBJ1-6
v_gene: TRBV7-9
d_gene: TRBD1
abundance: -
CDR3aa: CASSPSTGGLNSPLHF
CDR3nt: TGTGCCAGCAGCCCGTCGACAGGGGGTCTTAATTCACCCCTCCACTTT

j_gene: TRBJ2-7
v_gene: TRBV19
d_gene: -
abundance: -
CDR3aa: CASSMGFARGQGFREQYF
CDR3nt: TGTGCCAGTAGTATGGGATTTGCGAGGGGACAAGGATTTAGAGAGCAGTACTTC

j_gene: TRBJ2-2
v_gene: TRBV27
d_gene: TRBD1
abundance: -
CDR3aa: CASSFSDRTSPYANTGELFF
CDR3nt: TGTGCCAGCAGTTTTTCGGACAGGACTTCACCTTACGCGAACACCGGGGAGCTGTTTTTT

j_gene: TRBJ2-2
v_gene: TRBV5-1
d_gene: -
abundance: -
CDR3aa: CASSPGRRDTGELFF
CDR3nt: TGCGCCAGCAGCCCCGGTCGGCGGGACACCGGGGAGCTGTTTTTT

j_gene: TRBJ2-7
v_gene: TRBV25-1
d_gene: TRBD2
abundance: -
CDR3aa: CASSTGGKQYF
CDR3nt: TGTGCCAGCAGCACGGGAGGTAAGCAGTACTTC

j_gene: TRBJ2-1
v_gene: TRBV5-1
d_gene: TRBD1
abundance: -
CDR3aa: CASSDPGQGGNEQFF
CDR3nt: TGCGCCAGCAGCGACCCGGGACAGGGAGGCAATGAGCAGTTCTTC

j_gene: TRBJ2-7
v_gene: TRBV5-1
d_gene: TRBD2
abundance: -
CDR3aa: CASSLGGKREAYEQYF
CDR3nt: TGCGCCAGCAGCTTGGGAGGAAAGCGGGAGGCCTACGAGCAGTACTTC

j_gene: TRBJ1-5
v_gene: TRBV27
d_gene: -
abundance: -
CDR3aa: CASSLFANQPQHF
CDR3nt: TGTGCCAGCAGTTTATTCGCAAATCAGCCCCAGCATTTT

j_gene: TRBJ2-5
v_gene: TRBV5-1
d_gene: -
abundance: -
CDR3aa: CASSPRYGVEETQYF
CDR3nt: TGCGCCAGCAGCCCCCGGTATGGAGTGGAAGAGACCCAGTACTTC

j_gene: TRBJ2-3
v_gene: TRBV6-5
d_gene: TRBD1
abundance: -
CDR3aa: CASRTGVADTQYF
CDR3nt: TGTGCCAGCAGAACAGGGGTGGCAGATACGCAGTATTTT

j_gene: TRBJ1-1
v_gene: TRBV7-2
d_gene: -
abundance: -
CDR3aa: CASSSSSANTEAFF
CDR3nt: TGTGCCAGCAGCTCCTCCTCAGCGAACACTGAAGCTTTCTTT

j_gene: TRBJ2-5
v_gene: TRBV6-4
d_gene: TRBD2
abundance: -
CDR3aa: CASSRLAGGQETQYF
CDR3nt: TGTGCCAGCAGTCGACTAGCGGGGGGCCAAGAGACCCAGTACTTC

j_gene: TRBJ2-2
v_gene: TRBV5-1
d_gene: -
abundance: -
CDR3aa: CASSHGQPNTGELFF
CDR3nt: TGCGCCAGCAGCCACGGACAGCCGAACACCGGGGAGCTGTTTTTT

j_gene: TRBJ1-5
v_gene: TRBV2
d_gene: -
abundance: -
CDR3aa: CASSDSDSNQPQHF
CDR3nt: TGTGCCAGCAGTGATAGTGACAGCAATCAGCCCCAGCATTTT

j_gene: TRBJ2-3
v_gene: TRBV15
d_gene: -
abundance: -
CDR3aa: CATSRDSPQLGSTDTQYF
CDR3nt: TGTGCCACCAGCAGAGATTCTCCCCAACTAGGGAGCACAGATACGCAGTATTTT

j_gene: TRBJ2-2
v_gene: TRBV5-1
d_gene: -
abundance: few
CDR3aa: CASSPDGRNTGELFF
CDR3nt: TGCGCCAGCAGCCCGGACGGACGGAACACCGGGGAGCTGTTTTTT

j_gene: TRBJ2-6
v_gene: TRBV9
d_gene: TRBD1
abundance: -
CDR3aa: CASSVDLRQGAGANVLTF
CDR3nt: TGTGCCAGCAGCGTAGATCTCCGACAGGGGGCAGGGGCCAACGTCCTGACTTTC

j_gene: TRBJ1-3
v_gene: TRBV6-5
d_gene: -
abundance: once
CDR3aa: CASSYGGSGNTIYF
CDR3nt: TGTGCCAGCAGTTACGGGGGGTCTGGAAACACCATATATTTT

j_gene: TRBJ1-2
v_gene: TRBV7-9
d_gene: TRBD1
abundance: -
CDR3aa: CASSLGSNRQGGYTF
CDR3nt: TGTGCCAGCAGCTTAGGGTCCAACCGACAGGGTGGCTACACCTTC

j_gene: TRBJ2-1
v_gene: TRBV5-6
d_gene: TRBD1
abundance: -
CDR3aa: CASSFDRVSYNEQFF
CDR3nt: TGTGCCAGCAGCTTCGACAGGGTCTCCTACAATGAGCAGTTCTTC

j_gene: TRBJ1-1
v_gene: TRBV6-5
d_gene: TRBD1
abundance: -
CDR3aa: CASSGQGRTPEAFF
CDR3nt: TGTGCCAGCAGCGGACAGGGGAGGACACCTGAAGCTTTCTTT